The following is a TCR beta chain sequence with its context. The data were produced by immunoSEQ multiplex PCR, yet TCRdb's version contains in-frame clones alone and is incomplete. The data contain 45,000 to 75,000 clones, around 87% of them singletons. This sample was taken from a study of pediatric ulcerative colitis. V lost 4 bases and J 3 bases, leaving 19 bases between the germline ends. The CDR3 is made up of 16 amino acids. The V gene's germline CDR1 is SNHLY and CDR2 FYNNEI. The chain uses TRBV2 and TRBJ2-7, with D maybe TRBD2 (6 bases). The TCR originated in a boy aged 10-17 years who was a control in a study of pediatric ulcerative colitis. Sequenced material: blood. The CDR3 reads CASSGSFERAGYEQYF. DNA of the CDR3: TGTGCCAGCAGTGGGTCTTTTGAGCGGGCGGGCTACGAGCAGTACTTC.